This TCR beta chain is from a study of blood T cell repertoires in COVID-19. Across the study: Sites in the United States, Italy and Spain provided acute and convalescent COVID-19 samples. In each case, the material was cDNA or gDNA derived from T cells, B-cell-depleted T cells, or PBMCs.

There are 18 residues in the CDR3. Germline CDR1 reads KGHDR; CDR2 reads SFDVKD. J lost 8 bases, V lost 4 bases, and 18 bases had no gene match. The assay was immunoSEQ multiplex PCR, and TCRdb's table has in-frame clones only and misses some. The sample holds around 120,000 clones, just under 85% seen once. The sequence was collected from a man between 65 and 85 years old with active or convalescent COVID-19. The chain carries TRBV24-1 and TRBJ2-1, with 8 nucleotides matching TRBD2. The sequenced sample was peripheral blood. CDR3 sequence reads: CATSDPSPIAGSADEQFF. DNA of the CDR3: TGTGCCACCAGTGACCCATCCCCTATAGCGGGATCAGCGGATGAGCAGTTCTTC.